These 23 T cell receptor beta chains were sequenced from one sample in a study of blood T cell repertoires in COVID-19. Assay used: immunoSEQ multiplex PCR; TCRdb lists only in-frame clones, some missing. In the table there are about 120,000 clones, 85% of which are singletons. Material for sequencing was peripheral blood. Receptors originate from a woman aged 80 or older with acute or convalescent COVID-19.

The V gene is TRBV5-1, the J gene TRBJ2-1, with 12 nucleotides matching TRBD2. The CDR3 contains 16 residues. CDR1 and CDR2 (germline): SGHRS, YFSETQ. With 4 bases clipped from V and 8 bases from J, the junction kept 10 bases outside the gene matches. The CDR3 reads CASSGLAGGQGDEQFF. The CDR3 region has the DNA TGCGCCAGCAGCGGCCTAGCGGGGGGGCAAGGGGATGAGCAGTTCTTC.

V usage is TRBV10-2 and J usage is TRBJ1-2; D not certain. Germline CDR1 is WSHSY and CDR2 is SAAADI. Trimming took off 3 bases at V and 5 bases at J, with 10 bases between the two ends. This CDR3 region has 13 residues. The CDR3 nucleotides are TGCGCCAGCAGTGACTCGGGTCGATATGGCTACACCTTC. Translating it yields CASSDSGRYGYTF.

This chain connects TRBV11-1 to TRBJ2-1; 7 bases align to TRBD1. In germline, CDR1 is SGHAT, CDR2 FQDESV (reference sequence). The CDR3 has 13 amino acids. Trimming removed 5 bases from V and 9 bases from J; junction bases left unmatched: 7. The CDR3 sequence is CASSQLTGVEQFF. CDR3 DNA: TGTGCCAGCAGCCAACTTACAGGGGTTGAGCAGTTCTTC.

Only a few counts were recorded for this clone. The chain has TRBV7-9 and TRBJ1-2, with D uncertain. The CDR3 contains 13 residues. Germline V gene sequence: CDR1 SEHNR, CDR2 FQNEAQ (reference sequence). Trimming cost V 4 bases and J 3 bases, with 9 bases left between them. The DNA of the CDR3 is TGTGCCAGCAGCTCGACGGAGGACTATGGCTACACCTTC. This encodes CASSSTEDYGYTF.

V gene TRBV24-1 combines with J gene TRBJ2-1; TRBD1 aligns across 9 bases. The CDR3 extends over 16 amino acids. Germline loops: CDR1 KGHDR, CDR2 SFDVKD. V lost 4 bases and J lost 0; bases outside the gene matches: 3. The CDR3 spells CATSDSTGGSYNEQFF. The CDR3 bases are TGTGCCACCAGTGACTCGACAGGGGGCTCCTACAATGAGCAGTTCTTC.

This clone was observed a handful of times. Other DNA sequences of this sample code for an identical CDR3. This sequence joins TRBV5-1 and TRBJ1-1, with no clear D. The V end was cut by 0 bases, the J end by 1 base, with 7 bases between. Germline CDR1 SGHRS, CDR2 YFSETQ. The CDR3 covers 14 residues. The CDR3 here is CASSLVQANTEAFF. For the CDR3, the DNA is TGCGCCAGCAGCTTGGTGCAGGCGAACACTGAAGCTTTCTTT.

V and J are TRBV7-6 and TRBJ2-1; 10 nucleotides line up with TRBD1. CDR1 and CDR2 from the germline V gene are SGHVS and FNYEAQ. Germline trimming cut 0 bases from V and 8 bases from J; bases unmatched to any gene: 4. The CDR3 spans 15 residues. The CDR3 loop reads CASSLAWTGGYEQFF. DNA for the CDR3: TGTGCCAGCAGCTTAGCTTGGACAGGGGGATATGAGCAGTTCTTC.

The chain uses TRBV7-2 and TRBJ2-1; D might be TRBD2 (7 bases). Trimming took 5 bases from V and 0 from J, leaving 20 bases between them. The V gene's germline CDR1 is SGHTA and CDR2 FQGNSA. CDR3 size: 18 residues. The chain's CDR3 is CASSPRWGGGSSYNEQFF. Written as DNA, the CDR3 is TGTGCCAGCAGCCCGAGATGGGGGGGCGGTAGCTCCTACAATGAGCAGTTCTTC.

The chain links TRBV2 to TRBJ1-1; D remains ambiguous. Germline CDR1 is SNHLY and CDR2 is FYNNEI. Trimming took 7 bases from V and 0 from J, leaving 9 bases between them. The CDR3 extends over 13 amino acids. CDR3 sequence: CASKNQMNTEAFF. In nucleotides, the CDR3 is TGTGCCAGCAAGAACCAGATGAACACTGAAGCTTTCTTT. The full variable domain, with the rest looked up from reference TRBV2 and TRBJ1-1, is EPEVTQTPSHQVTQMGQEVILRCVPISNHLYFYWYRQILGQKVEFLVSFYNNEISEKSEIFDDQFSVERPDGSNFTLKIRSTKLEDSAMYFCASKNQMNTEAFFGQGTRLTVV.

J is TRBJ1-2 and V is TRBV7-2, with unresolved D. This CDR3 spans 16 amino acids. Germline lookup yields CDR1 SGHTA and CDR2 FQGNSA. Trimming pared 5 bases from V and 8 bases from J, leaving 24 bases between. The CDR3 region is CASSEHRREGSEGYTF. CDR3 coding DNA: TGTGCCAGCAGCGAACATCGCCGTGAGGGATCGGAAGGCTACACCTTC.

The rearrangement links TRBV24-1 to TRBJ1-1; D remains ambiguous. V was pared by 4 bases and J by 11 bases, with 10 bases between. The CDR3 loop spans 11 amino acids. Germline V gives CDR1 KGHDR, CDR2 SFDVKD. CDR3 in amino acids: CATSDRGEAFF. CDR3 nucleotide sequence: TGTGCCACCAGTGACCGTGGGGAGGCTTTCTTT.

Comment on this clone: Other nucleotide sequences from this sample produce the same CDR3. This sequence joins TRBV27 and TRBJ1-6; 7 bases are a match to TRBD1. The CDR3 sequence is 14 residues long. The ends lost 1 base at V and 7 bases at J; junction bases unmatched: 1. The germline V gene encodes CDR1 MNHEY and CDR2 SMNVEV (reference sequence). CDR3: CASSLYRGNSPLHF. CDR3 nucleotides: TGTGCCAGCAGTTTATACAGGGGAAATTCACCCCTCCACTTT.

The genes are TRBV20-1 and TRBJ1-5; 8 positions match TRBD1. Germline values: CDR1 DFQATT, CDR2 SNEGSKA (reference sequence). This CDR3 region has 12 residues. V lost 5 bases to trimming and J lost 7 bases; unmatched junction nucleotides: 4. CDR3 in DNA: TGCAGTGCTGGTGACAGGGGCCAGCCCCAGCATTTT. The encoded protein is CSAGDRGQPQHF.

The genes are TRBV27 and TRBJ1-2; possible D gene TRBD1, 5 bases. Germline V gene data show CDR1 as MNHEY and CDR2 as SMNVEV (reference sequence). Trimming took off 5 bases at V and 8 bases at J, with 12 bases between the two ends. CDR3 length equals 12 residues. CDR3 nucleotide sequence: TGTGCCAGCAGTCGAACAGGTGGCGGCTACACCTTC. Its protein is CASSRTGGGYTF.

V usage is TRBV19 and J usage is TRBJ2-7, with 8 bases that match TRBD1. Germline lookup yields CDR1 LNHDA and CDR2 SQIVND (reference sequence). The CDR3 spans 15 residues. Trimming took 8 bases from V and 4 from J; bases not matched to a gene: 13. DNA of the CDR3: TGTGCCAGTGCCAGGGGGACAGGATCTTCTTACGAGCAGTACTTC. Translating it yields CASARGTGSSYEQYF.

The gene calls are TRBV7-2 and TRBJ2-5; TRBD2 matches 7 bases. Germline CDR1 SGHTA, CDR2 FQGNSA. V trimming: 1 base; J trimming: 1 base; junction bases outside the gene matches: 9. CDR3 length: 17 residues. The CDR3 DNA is TGTGCCAGCAGCTTAGGCGGGGGAATTACCGTCCAAGAGACCCAGTACTTC. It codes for CASSLGGGITVQETQYF. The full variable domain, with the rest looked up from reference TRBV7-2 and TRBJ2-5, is GAGVSQSPSNKVTEKGKDVELRCDPISGHTALYWYRQSLGQGLEFLIYFQGNSAPDKSGLPSDRFSAERTGGSVSTLTIQRTQQEDSAVYLCASSLGGGITVQETQYFGPGTRLLVL.

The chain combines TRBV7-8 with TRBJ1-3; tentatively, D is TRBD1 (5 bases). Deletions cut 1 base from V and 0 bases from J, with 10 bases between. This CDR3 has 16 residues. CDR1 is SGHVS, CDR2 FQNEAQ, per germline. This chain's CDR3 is CASSLESGGSGNTIYF. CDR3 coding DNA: TGTGCCAGCAGCTTAGAATCCGGGGGCTCTGGAAACACCATATATTTT.

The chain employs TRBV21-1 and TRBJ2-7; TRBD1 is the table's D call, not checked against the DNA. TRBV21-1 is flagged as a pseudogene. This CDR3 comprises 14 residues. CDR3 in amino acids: CSSGPGQGTYEQYV. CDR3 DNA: TGTTCCAGCGGGCCCGGACAGGGCACCTACGAGCAGTACGTC.

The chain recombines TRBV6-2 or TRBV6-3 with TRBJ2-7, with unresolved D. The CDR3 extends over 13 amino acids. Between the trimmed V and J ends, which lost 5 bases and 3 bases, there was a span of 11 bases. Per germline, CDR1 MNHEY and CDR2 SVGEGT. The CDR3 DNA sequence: TGTGCCAGCAGTCCATCAACAGTCTACGAGCAGTACTTC. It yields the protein CASSPSTVYEQYF.

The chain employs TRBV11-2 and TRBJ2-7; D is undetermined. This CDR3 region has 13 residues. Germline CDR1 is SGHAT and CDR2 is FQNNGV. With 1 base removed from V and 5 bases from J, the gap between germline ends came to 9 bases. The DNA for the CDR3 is TGTGCCAGCAGCTTAGCCCTTTACAACGAGCAGTACTTC. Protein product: CASSLALYNEQYF.

CDR3 bases: TGTGCCAGCAGCATCGGGTTCGGGGACAGGGGGCAAACTTTCTTT. The encoded protein is CASSIGFGDRGQTFF. This chain uses TRBV11-2 with TRBJ1-1, with 12 bases fitting TRBD1. The CDR3 runs to 15 residues. The V gene end was trimmed by 5 bases and the J gene end by 12 bases; junction bases not matched to a gene: 13. Germline CDR1 and CDR2: SGHAT and FQNNGV. The whole variable domain, remainder taken from reference TRBV11-2 and TRBJ1-1, is EAGVAQSPRYKIIEKRQSVAFWCNPISGHATLYWYQQILGQGPKLLIQFQNNGVVDDSQLPKDRFSAERLKGVDSTLKIQPAKLEDSAVYLCASSIGFGDRGQTFFGQGTRLTVV.

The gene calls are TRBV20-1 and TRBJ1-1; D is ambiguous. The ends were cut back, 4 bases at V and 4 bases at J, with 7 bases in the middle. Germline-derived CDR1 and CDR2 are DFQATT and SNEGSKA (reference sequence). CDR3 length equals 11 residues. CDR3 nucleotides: TGCAGTGCTAAATCCTCCACTGAAGCTTTCTTT. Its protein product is CSAKSSTEAFF.

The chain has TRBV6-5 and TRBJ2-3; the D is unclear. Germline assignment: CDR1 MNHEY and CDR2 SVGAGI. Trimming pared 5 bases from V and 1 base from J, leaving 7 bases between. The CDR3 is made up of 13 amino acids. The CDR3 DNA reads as TGTGCCAGCAGTAATACTCGCACAGATACGCAGTATTTT. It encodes CASSNTRTDTQYF.